This T cell receptor beta chain derives from a study of neurological immune-mediated disorders. Background on the study: Of the approximately 35 patients who had multiple sclerosis, approximately 31 had the relapsing-remitting form and 3 had the secondary progressive form.

Study-wide results and limits: The repertoires of 18 of 34 multiple sclerosis patients fell into one related-CDR3 cluster (a possible signature) under phylogenetic grouping.

Germline CDR1 reads DFQATT; CDR2 reads SNEGSKA (reference sequence). The CDR3 has 15 amino acids. V shed 3 bases, J shed 1 base, and the junction held 6 bases outside the gene matches. cDNA synthesis was performed by 5'RACE with 10-nucleotide random UMIs. TCRdb called the 5' RACE reads again in MiXCR, with one record for every CDR3 protein. The table records approximately 84,000 distinct CDR3 sequences, around 4% of them present only once. This clonotype was found many times. Its antigen is still unknown. Stated time point: longitudinal time-point 3. PBMCs numbering 2 million and stored at -80 C yielded the unsorted libraries.

The genes are TRBV20-1 and TRBJ2-1, with 7 bases identical to TRBD2. The sequencing input was PBMCs. The clonotype originates from a woman aged 55 to 70 with multiple sclerosis. CDR3 protein: CSASERGGSYNEQFF. Here the CDR3 DNA reads TGCAGTGCTAGTGAGCGGGGTGGATCCTACAATGAGCAGTTCTTC.